The 26 T cell receptor beta chains in this list originate from one sample, sequenced in a study of T cells after yellow fever vaccination. TCRdb processed the 5' RACE reads anew with MiXCR; each CDR3 protein has one entry. The table has around 500,000 distinct CDR3 sequences, about a fifth seen once. The material sequenced was PBMCs, taken roughly 20 days after the first yellow fever vaccination. The receptors originated from a man younger than 30 who received the YFV17D yellow fever vaccine.

In its sample, this clonotype was seen a few times. The chain uses TRBV7-3 and TRBJ2-1; 9 nucleotides line up with TRBD2. The CDR3 loop spans 18 amino acids. The V and J ends lost 5 bases and 4 bases, in that order; junction bases with no gene match: 15. Germline V gives CDR1 SGHTA, CDR2 FQGTGA. The CDR3 protein is CASSPLGGGAVSYNEQFF. CDR3 coding DNA: TGTGCCAGCAGCCCCCTTGGCGGGGGGGCGGTATCGTACAATGAGCAGTTCTTC.

The chain is built from TRBV6-1 and TRBJ2-2, with TRBD2 matching 7 bases. The CDR3 length is 14 residues. The trim removed 8 bases at V and 3 bases at J, leaving 6 bases unmatched. The V gene's germline CDR1 is MNHNS and CDR2 SASEGT. In nucleotides, the CDR3 is TGTGCCAGCGGAGCGGGGAGCGACACCGGGGAGCTGTTTTTT. Translated, it gives CASGAGSDTGELFF.

This clonotype has only a few counts. In DNA, the CDR3 is TGTGCCAGCAGCCAGTCGGGGGTGGCCGGGGAGCTGTTTTTT. Its protein product is CASSQSGVAGELFF. The chain links TRBV7-3 to TRBJ2-2; D perhaps matches TRBD2 (6 bases). The CDR3 consists of 14 residues. The V and J ends lost 5 bases and 6 bases respectively, with 13 bases between them. Germline CDR1 reads SGHTA; CDR2 reads FQGTGA. Drawing the rest from reference TRBV7-3 and TRBJ2-2, the complete variable domain is GAGVSQTPSNKVTEKGKYVELRCDPISGHTALYWYRQSLGQGPEFLIYFQGTGAADDSGLPNDRFFAVRPEGSVSTLKIQRTERGDSAVYLCASSQSGVAGELFFGEGSRLTVL.

This clonotype occurred many times. The V call is TRBV14, the J call TRBJ2-7; D gene ambiguous. Germline lookup yields CDR1 SGHDN and CDR2 FVKESK. V was pared by 3 bases and J by 3 bases, with 9 bases between. The CDR3 is 13 residues long. CDR3 residues: CASSHFDGYEQYF. DNA for the CDR3: TGTGCCAGCAGCCATTTCGACGGCTACGAGCAGTACTTC.

The rearrangement uses TRBV9 and TRBJ2-7, with 8 bases lining up with TRBD1. The CDR3 spans 15 residues. V was pared by 3 bases and J by 1 base, with 6 bases of the junction left unmatched. The V gene's germline CDR1 is SGDLS and CDR2 YYNGEE. In nucleotides, the CDR3 is TGTGCCAGCAGCGCCGGGACAGGAAGTTCCTACGAGCAGTACGTC. Translating it yields CASSAGTGSSYEQYV.

This rearrangement joins TRBV20-1 to TRBJ2-7, with 7 nucleotides matching TRBD2. Germline V gene lookup returns CDR1 DFQATT and CDR2 SNEGSKA (reference sequence). V was clipped by 6 bases and J by 3 bases; unmatched bases: 2. CDR3 length equals 11 residues. The CDR3 loop reads CSAGEGYEQYF. The CDR3 nucleotides are TGCAGTGCCGGGGAGGGCTACGAGCAGTACTTC.

There are a few counts of this clonotype. J is TRBJ2-1 and V is TRBV4-3, with D possibly being TRBD2 (6 bases). The germline V gene encodes CDR1 LGHNA and CDR2 YSLEER. The CDR3 has 15 residues. V was clipped by 0 bases and J by 3 bases, with 9 bases between them. The CDR3 sequence: CASSQEGRGYNEQFF. CDR3 bases: TGCGCCAGCAGCCAAGAGGGGCGGGGCTACAATGAGCAGTTCTTC.

This clonotype was seen more than once but under ten times. The genes are TRBV4-3 and TRBJ1-1, with 10 bases lining up with TRBD1. CDR1 and CDR2 from the germline V gene are LGHNA and YSLEER. The junction had 6 bases not matched to a gene; V was cut back by 2 bases and J by 3 bases. This CDR3 region has 16 residues. CDR3 bases: TGCGCCAGCAGCCAACGACGACAGGGGGCGCACACTGAAGCTTTCTTT. As protein: CASSQRRQGAHTEAFF.

This clonotype was seen a handful of times. This chain uses TRBV7-9 with TRBJ1-1, with TRBD1 identical over 7 bases. V lost 2 bases, J lost 3 bases, and 3 bases stayed unmatched. Germline loops: CDR1 SEHNR, CDR2 FQNEAQ (reference sequence). The CDR3 extends over 14 amino acids. CDR3 residues: CASSLTGVYTEAFF. CDR3 sequence (DNA): TGTGCCAGCAGCTTAACAGGGGTGTACACTGAAGCTTTCTTT.

This clonotype was picked up many times. The rearrangement uses TRBV7-8 and TRBJ2-7; D may be TRBD1 (6 bases). Trimming shortened V by 8 bases and J by 4 bases, and 12 bases separated the two germline ends. There are 12 residues in the CDR3. Per the germline V gene, CDR1 is SGHVS and CDR2 is FQNEAQ. CDR3 nucleotide sequence: TGTGCCAGCTCGTCCGGGACATACGAGCAGTACTTC. Translating gives CASSSGTYEQYF.

The table lists this clonotype with a few counts. The rearrangement uses TRBV20-1 and TRBJ1-4, with 12 bases that match TRBD1. The CDR3 spans 17 residues. Per germline, CDR1 DFQATT and CDR2 SNEGSKA (reference sequence). J lost 3 bases, V lost 3 bases, and 8 bases had no gene match. The CDR3 here is CSARAGTGGFANEKLFF. The CDR3 nucleotides read TGCAGTGCTAGGGCCGGGACAGGGGGCTTTGCTAATGAAAAACTGTTTTTT.

This sequence joins TRBV7-9 and TRBJ2-4; D is unclear. With 4 bases removed from V and 8 bases from J, the gap between germline ends came to 12 bases. CDR1 and CDR2 from the germline V gene are SEHNR and FQNEAQ (reference sequence). This CDR3 contains 13 residues. CDR3 DNA sequence: TGTGCCAGCAGCTCCCCTTGGTCGGACATTCAGTACTTC. Translating gives CASSSPWSDIQYF.

This clonotype appeared a few times. This chain uses TRBV7-9 with TRBJ1-2; no definite D call. The V gene lost 6 bases and the J gene lost 4 bases, with 12 bases spanning the gap. The germline gives CDR1 SEHNR, CDR2 FQNEAQ (reference sequence). This CDR3 is 13 amino acids long. The CDR3 protein is CASSARSSYGYTF. The CDR3 coding sequence is TGTGCCAGCAGTGCAAGAAGTTCCTATGGCTACACCTTC.

The CDR3 nucleotides read TGCGCCAGCAGCCCTTGGGGCGGGGACCAAGAGACCCAGTACTTC. Translated, it gives CASSPWGGDQETQYF. The genes are TRBV4-1 and TRBJ2-5; D may be TRBD2 (6 bases). The V and J ends lost 4 bases and 0 bases respectively, with 12 bases between them. Germline lookup yields CDR1 MGHRA and CDR2 YSYEKL. The CDR3 is made up of 15 amino acids.

V and J are TRBV6-1 and TRBJ2-1, with D tentatively TRBD2 (7 bases). Looked up from germline, CDR1 is MNHNS and CDR2 is SASEGT. Trimming cost V 6 bases and J 3 bases, with 15 bases left between them. There are 15 residues in the CDR3. CDR3 bases: TGTGCCAGCAGACCGGGGAGGGGGGGCTACAATGAGCAGTTCTTC. The encoded protein is CASRPGRGGYNEQFF.

This clonotype was seen only once. The rearrangement joins TRBV10-3 to TRBJ1-2; perhaps TRBD1 as D (5 bases). The V gene's germline CDR1 is ENHRY and CDR2 SYGVKD. This CDR3 contains 10 residues. Deletions cut 7 bases from V and 8 bases from J, with 8 bases between. This chain's CDR3 is CAIKSGGYTF. The DNA for the CDR3 is TGTGCCATCAAATCAGGGGGCTACACCTTC.

This clonotype was counted only a few times. The chain links TRBV4-3 to TRBJ2-5; 9 positions match TRBD1. The length of the CDR3 is 16 residues. The germline CDR1 and CDR2 sequences are LGHNA and YSLEER. Losses at the gene ends were 0 bases for V and 5 bases for J; bases not matched to a gene: 7. CDR3 sequence (DNA): TGCGCCAGCAGCCAAGATTTGACAGGGGGTATGGAGACCCAGTACTTC. Encoded protein: CASSQDLTGGMETQYF.

This clonotype has at least ten counts. This chain links TRBV18 with TRBJ1-3; weak D call: TRBD1 (5 bases). V lost 0 bases and J 0 bases, leaving 12 bases between the germline ends. CDR1 is KGHSH and CDR2 is LQKENI in the germline V gene. This CDR3 has 17 residues. The CDR3, as DNA: TGTGCCAGCTCACCACCGTACAGGACGATCTCTGGAAACACCATATATTTT. Residues: CASSPPYRTISGNTIYF.

The gene calls are TRBV7-9 and TRBJ1-4; D gene uncertain. The CDR3 is 13 residues long. Germline CDR1 and CDR2: SEHNR and FQNEAQ (reference sequence). Deletions cut 5 bases from V and 6 bases from J, with 10 bases between. CDR3 nucleotides: TGTGCCAGCAGCCCAATTGCGGATGAAAAACTGTTTTTT. Translating gives CASSPIADEKLFF.

This chain joins TRBV6-5 and TRBJ1-1; unclear D gene. Germline-derived CDR1 and CDR2 are MNHEY and SVGAGI. There are 11 residues in the CDR3. Between the trimmed V and J ends, which lost 2 bases and 7 bases, there was a span of 5 bases. CDR3 DNA: TGTGCCAGCAGTTACCGAGATGAAGCTTTCTTT. Translation gives CASSYRDEAFF.

The J gene is TRBJ2-1, the V gene TRBV27; the match to TRBD1 covers 8 bases. The germline gives CDR1 MNHEY, CDR2 SMNVEV (reference sequence). After removal of 5 bases from V and 6 bases from J, the junction contained 6 bases not matched to a gene. The CDR3 is made up of 14 amino acids. CDR3 nucleotides: TGTGCCAGCAGTCGAGCGACAGGGGTCAATGAGCAGTTCTTC. Encoded protein: CASSRATGVNEQFF.

The V and J genes are TRBV6-6 and TRBJ2-4; the D is unclear. CDR3 size: 11 residues. The germline V gene has CDR1 MNHNY and CDR2 SVGAGI (reference sequence). Between the trimmed V and J ends, which lost 7 bases and 6 bases, there was a span of 7 bases. The CDR3 reads CASTVRNIQYF. As DNA, the CDR3 is TGTGCCAGCACCGTACGAAACATTCAGTACTTC.

This chain links TRBV7-9 with TRBJ2-5, with D possibly being TRBD2 (6 bases). The CDR3 totals 17 residues. Trimming removed 1 base from V and 1 base from J, with 16 bases in between. CDR1 SEHNR and CDR2 FQNEAQ come from the germline V gene (reference sequence). CDR3 bases: TGTGCCAGCAGCTTAGTCCTGGCGGGGCCTTTCCAAGAGACCCAGTACTTC. Protein product: CASSLVLAGPFQETQYF.

The CDR3 sequence: CASSFGGQGSAYEQYV. DNA of the CDR3: TGTGCCAGCAGCTTCGGAGGACAGGGTTCAGCCTACGAGCAGTACGTC. V gene TRBV5-5 combines with J gene TRBJ2-7; 8 nucleotides match TRBD1. Losses at the gene ends were 2 bases for V and 2 bases for J; bases not matched to a gene: 9. This CDR3 is built from 16 residues. Germline V gives CDR1 SGHKS, CDR2 YYEKEE (reference sequence).

This clonotype was observed a handful of times. In nucleotides, the CDR3 is TGCAGTGCTCCCCAGGGTACCTCCGGGGAGCTGTTTTTT. As protein: CSAPQGTSGELFF. The gene calls are TRBV20-1 and TRBJ2-2, with D possibly matching TRBD1 (5 bases). The CDR3 runs to 13 residues. In germline, CDR1 is DFQATT, CDR2 SNEGSKA (reference sequence). The V end lost 5 bases, the J end lost 6 bases, and 13 bases lay between the germline ends.

This clonotype occurred a few times. The rearrangement links TRBV5-1 to TRBJ1-1; TRBD1 matches 8 bases. Germline loops: CDR1 SGHRS, CDR2 YFSETQ. This CDR3 region has 14 residues. J was trimmed by 1 base and V by 4 bases; bases with no gene match: 3. The CDR3 DNA follows: TGCGCCAGCAGCCGGACAGGGTCGAACACTGAAGCTTTCTTT. It encodes CASSRTGSNTEAFF.